The 10 T cell receptor beta chains given below trace back to one sample, sequenced in a study of cytomegalovirus exposure and HLA in healthy donors. Generated by immunoSEQ multiplex PCR, the TCRdb table keeps only in-frame clones and is missing some. The repertoire holds around 130,000 clones, with 89% as singletons. The sample consisted of PBMCs. The receptors derive from a man under 40 in good health and CMV-seronegative.

V is TRBV13 and J is TRBJ2-7; 13 bases map to TRBD2. This CDR3 has 17 amino acids. Germline lookup yields CDR1 PRHDT and CDR2 FYEKMQ (reference sequence). Unmatched junction bases numbered 7, after V lost 5 bases and J lost 0 bases. CDR3 residues: CASSQGLAGLSSYEQYF. CDR3 nucleotides: TGTGCCAGCAGCCAGGGACTAGCGGGGCTAAGCTCCTACGAGCAGTACTTC.

The rearrangement uses TRBV11-2 and TRBJ2-7; D might be TRBD2 (6 bases). Germline V gene data show CDR1 as SGHAT and CDR2 as FQNNGV. V shed 1 base and J shed 7 bases, with 14 bases lying between them. The CDR3 totals 14 residues. The CDR3 loop is CASSLGGTIGEQYF. Written as DNA, the CDR3 is TGTGCCAGCAGCTTAGGCGGGACGATTGGGGAGCAGTACTTC. The full variable domain, in which reference TRBV11-2 and TRBJ2-7 provide the parts outside the CDR3, is EAGVAQSPRYKIIEKRQSVAFWCNPISGHATLYWYQQILGQGPKLLIQFQNNGVVDDSQLPKDRFSAERLKGVDSTLKIQPAKLEDSAVYLCASSLGGTIGEQYFGPGTRLTVT.

This clone was found a few times. V gene TRBV28 combines with J gene TRBJ1-6; TRBD1 is a possible D gene (5 bases). The germline CDR1 and CDR2 sequences are MDHEN and SYDVKM. This CDR3 has 16 amino acids. V was trimmed by 2 bases and J by 10 bases, leaving 18 bases between them. The CDR3 bases are TGTGCCAGCAGTTTACAGGGCCCCGGCGGGGGATCACCCCTCCACTTT. Its translation is CASSLQGPGGGSPLHF.

V usage is TRBV7-9 and J usage is TRBJ1-5; 7 bases are a match to TRBD1. Losses at the gene ends were 1 base for V and 4 bases for J; bases not matched to a gene: 10. The CDR3 has 17 residues. Germline CDR1 and CDR2: SEHNR and FQNEAQ (reference sequence). The CDR3 nucleotides are TGTGCCAGCAGCTTAGGACATTCCGGGACAGAGAATCAGCCCCAGCATTTT. Its protein product is CASSLGHSGTENQPQHF.

The V and J genes are TRBV27 and TRBJ1-2; 9 nucleotides match TRBD1. V lost 6 bases and J lost 4; bases outside the gene matches: 9. The germline V gene encodes CDR1 MNHEY and CDR2 SMNVEV (reference sequence). This CDR3 has 15 amino acids. In nucleotides, the CDR3 is TGTGCCAGCAGCGCGATTCGGACAGGGGCCTATGGCTACACCTTC. It yields the protein CASSAIRTGAYGYTF.

In its sample, this clone was seen a few times. The chain is built from TRBV4-2 and TRBJ1-2; D ambiguous. CDR1 is LGHNA, CDR2 YNFKEQ, per germline. With 1 base removed from V and 8 bases from J, the gap between germline ends came to 5 bases. The length of the CDR3 is 11 residues. The CDR3 nucleotides are TGTGCCAGCAGCCAAGTGAGCGGCTACACCTTC. Amino acid sequence: CASSQVSGYTF.

The V call is TRBV4-1, the J call TRBJ1-2; tentatively, D is TRBD1 (6 bases). V dropped 3 bases and J dropped 4 bases, with 12 bases sitting between them. Looked up from germline, CDR1 is MGHRA and CDR2 is YSYEKL. This CDR3 contains 14 residues. The CDR3 DNA is TGCGCCAGCAGCCACCCCTGGGACATCTATGGCTACACCTTC. Protein sequence: CASSHPWDIYGYTF.

The CDR3 loop is CASSQDETSGHEQFF. The CDR3 DNA reads as TGCGCCAGCAGCCAAGATGAGACTAGCGGCCATGAGCAGTTCTTC. The rearrangement uses TRBV4-1 and TRBJ2-1; 9 bases match TRBD2. Germline CDR1 MGHRA, CDR2 YSYEKL. The CDR3 length is 15 residues. The ends lost 0 bases at V and 8 bases at J; junction bases unmatched: 5.

The V and J genes are TRBV15 and TRBJ2-1; 12 bases are shared with TRBD2. Losses at the gene ends were 6 bases for V and 8 bases for J; bases not matched to a gene: 5. There are 14 residues in the CDR3. Germline CDR1 reads LNHNV; CDR2 reads YYDKDF (reference sequence). The CDR3 protein is CATSSSGGADEQFF. The DNA of the CDR3 is TGTGCCACCAGTTCTAGCGGGGGGGCGGATGAGCAGTTCTTC.

CDR3 sequence reads: CASSMGLYMEQYF. The CDR3, as DNA: TGTGCCAGCAGCATGGGACTCTACATGGAGCAGTACTTC. The chain joins TRBV5-4 to TRBJ2-7; maybe TRBD2 (6 bases). The V and J ends lost 4 bases and 7 bases respectively, with 15 bases between them. Germline V gives CDR1 SGHNT, CDR2 YYREEE (reference sequence). The CDR3 is made up of 13 amino acids.